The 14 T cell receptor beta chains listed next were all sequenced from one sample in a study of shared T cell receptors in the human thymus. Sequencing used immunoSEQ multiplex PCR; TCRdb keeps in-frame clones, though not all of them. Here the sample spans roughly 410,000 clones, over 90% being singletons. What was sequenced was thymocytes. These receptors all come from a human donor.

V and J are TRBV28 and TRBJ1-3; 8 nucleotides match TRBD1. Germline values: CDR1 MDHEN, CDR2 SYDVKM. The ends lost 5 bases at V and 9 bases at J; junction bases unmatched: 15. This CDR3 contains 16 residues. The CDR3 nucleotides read TGTGCCAGCAGTCTCCCCCGGGACAGGCTGTCTGGCACCATATATTTT. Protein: CASSLPRDRLSGTIYF.

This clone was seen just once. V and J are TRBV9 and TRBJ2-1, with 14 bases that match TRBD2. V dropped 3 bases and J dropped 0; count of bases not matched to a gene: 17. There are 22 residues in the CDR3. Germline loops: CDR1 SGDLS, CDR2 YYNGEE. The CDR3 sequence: CASSERETGLAGVRYSYNEQFF. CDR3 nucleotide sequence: TGTGCCAGCAGCGAAAGAGAGACGGGACTAGCGGGAGTACGTTACTCCTACAATGAGCAGTTCTTC. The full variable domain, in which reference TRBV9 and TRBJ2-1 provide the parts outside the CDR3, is DSGVTQTPKHLITATGQRVTLRCSPRSGDLSVYWYQQSLDQGLQFLIQYYNGEERAKGNILERFSAQQFPDLHSELNLSSLELGDSALYFCASSERETGLAGVRYSYNEQFFGPGTRLTVL.

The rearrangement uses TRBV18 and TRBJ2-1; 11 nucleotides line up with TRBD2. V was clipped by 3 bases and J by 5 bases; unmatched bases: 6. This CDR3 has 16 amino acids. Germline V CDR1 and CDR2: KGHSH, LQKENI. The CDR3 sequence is CASSPETSGINNEQFF. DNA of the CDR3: TGTGCCAGCTCACCCGAGACTAGCGGGATTAACAATGAGCAGTTCTTC.

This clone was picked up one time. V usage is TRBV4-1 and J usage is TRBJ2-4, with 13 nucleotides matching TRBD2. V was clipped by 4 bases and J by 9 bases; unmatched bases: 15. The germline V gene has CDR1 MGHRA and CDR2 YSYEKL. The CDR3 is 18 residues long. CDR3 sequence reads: CASSRRPGLAGSNRIQYF. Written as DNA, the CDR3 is TGCGCCAGCAGCCGTCGACCGGGACTAGCGGGATCTAATCGCATTCAGTACTTC.

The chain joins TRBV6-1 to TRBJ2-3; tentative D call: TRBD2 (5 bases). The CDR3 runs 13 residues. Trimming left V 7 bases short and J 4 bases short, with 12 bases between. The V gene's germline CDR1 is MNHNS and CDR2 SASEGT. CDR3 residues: CASIQRRPDTQYF. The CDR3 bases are TGTGCCAGCATCCAGCGGAGGCCAGATACGCAGTATTTT.

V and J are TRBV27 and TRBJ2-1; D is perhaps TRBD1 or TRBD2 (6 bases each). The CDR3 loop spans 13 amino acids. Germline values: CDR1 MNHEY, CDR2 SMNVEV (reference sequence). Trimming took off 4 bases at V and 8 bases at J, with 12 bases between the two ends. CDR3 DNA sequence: TGTGCCAGCAGTTATCGGAGGGGGGATGAGCAGTTCTTC. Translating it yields CASSYRRGDEQFF.

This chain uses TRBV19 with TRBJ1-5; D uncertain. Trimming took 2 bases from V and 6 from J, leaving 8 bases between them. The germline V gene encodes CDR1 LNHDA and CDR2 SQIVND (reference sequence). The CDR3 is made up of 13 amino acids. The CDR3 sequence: CASSITPVQPQHF. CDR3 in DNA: TGTGCCAGTAGTATAACCCCTGTTCAGCCCCAGCATTTT. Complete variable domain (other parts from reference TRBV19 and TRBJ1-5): DGGITQSPKYLFRKEGQNVTLSCEQNLNHDAMYWYRQDPGQGLRLIYYSQIVNDFQKGDIAEGYSVSREKKESFPLTVTSAQKNPTAFYLCASSITPVQPQHFGDGTRLSIL.

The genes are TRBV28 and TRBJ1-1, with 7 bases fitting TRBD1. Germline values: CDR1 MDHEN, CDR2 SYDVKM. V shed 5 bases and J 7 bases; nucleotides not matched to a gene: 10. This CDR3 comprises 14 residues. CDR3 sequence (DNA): TGTGCCAGCAGTCCCCCTGAGGGACAGTTTGAAGCTTTCTTT. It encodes CASSPPEGQFEAFF.

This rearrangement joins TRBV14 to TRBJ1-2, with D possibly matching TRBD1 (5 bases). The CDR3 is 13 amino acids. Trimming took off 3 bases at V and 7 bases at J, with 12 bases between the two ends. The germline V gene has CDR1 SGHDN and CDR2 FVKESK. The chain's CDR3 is CASSQRTRAGYTF. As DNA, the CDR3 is TGTGCCAGCAGCCAGAGAACCAGGGCTGGCTACACCTTC.

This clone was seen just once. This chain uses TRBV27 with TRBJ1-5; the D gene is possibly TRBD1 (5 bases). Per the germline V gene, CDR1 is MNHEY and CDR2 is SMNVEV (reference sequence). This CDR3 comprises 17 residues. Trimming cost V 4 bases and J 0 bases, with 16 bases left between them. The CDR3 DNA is TGTGCCAGCAGTTCGATAGACAGTTATTATAGCAATCAGCCCCAGCATTTT. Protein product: CASSSIDSYYSNQPQHF.

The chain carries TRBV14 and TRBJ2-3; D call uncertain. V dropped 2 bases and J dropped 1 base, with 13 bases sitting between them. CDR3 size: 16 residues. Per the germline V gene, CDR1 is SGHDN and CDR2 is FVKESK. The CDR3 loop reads CASSQPMAFRTDTQYF. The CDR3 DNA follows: TGTGCCAGCAGCCAACCCATGGCTTTCCGCACAGATACGCAGTATTTT.

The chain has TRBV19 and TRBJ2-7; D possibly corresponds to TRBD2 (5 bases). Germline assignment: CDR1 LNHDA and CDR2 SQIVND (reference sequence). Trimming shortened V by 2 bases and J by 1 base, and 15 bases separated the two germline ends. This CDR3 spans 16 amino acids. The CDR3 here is CASSISALRGSYEQYF. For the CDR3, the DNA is TGTGCCAGTAGTATATCGGCCCTCCGGGGATCCTACGAGCAGTACTTC.

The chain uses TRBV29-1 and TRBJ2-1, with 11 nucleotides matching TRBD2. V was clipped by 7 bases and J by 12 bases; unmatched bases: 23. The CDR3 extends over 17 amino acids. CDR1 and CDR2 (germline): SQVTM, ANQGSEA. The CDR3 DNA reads TGCAGCGACTCCGGGACTAGCGGAGCTCAGTCCCTTCGGGGGCAGTTCTTC. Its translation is CSDSGTSGAQSLRGQFF.

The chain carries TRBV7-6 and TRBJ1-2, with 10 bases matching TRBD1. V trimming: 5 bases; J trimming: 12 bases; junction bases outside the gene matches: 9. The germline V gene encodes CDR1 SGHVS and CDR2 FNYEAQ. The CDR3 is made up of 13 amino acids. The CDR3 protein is CASSEGQGTKHTF. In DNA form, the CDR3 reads TGTGCCAGCAGCGAGGGACAGGGGACTAAGCACACCTTC. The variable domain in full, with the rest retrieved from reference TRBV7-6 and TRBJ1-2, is GAGVSQSPRYKVTKRGQDVALRCDPISGHVSLYWYRQALGQGPEFLTYFNYEAQQDKSGLPNDRFSAERPEGSISTLTIQRTEQRDSAMYRCASSEGQGTKHTFGSGTRLTVV.